The 18 T cell receptor beta chains given below trace back to one sample, sequenced in a study of response to subunit inactivated influenza vaccine. Using its own MiXCR run on the RT-PCR reads, TCRdb lists one record per CDR3 protein. The data show some 570,000 distinct CDR3 sequences, about 10% seen once. In addition, the sample was reused for a study of T cells expressing NK-cell markers. That report notes: In generating TCR beta cDNA, 5'RACE template switching with UMIs was used.

This sample comprised PBMCs from blood, obtained on the day of vaccination. The receptor source for this set is a man aged 50 to 59 who received an inactivated influenza vaccine.

The V call is TRBV4-3, the J call TRBJ2-1; TRBD1 aligns across 9 bases. After removal of 4 bases from V and 3 bases from J, the junction contained 13 bases not matched to a gene. The germline V gene encodes CDR1 LGHNA and CDR2 YSLEER. This CDR3 has 18 amino acids. The CDR3 DNA is TGCGCCAGCAGCCCAGCTACGGGAGGACAGGGGAACTACAATGAGCAGTTCTTC. Amino acids: CASSPATGGQGNYNEQFF.

There are many counts of this clonotype. The gene calls are TRBV12-3 or TRBV12-4 and TRBJ2-4, with 8 bases fitting TRBD1. The junction had 4 bases not matched to a gene; V was cut back by 5 bases and J by 4 bases. This CDR3 is built from 14 residues. The CDR3 reads CASSPGGSKNIQYF. As DNA, the CDR3 is TGTGCCAGCAGTCCAGGGGGCTCGAAAAACATTCAGTACTTC.

There are a few counts of this clonotype. V is TRBV5-1 and J is TRBJ1-1; weak D call: TRBD1 (5 bases). Trimming shortened V by 3 bases and J by 4 bases, and 22 bases separated the two germline ends. Germline loops: CDR1 SGHRS, CDR2 YFSETQ. The CDR3 runs 17 residues. The CDR3 is CASSWRSRRGDGTEAFF. CDR3 nucleotide sequence: TGCGCCAGCAGCTGGAGGTCCAGAAGGGGCGACGGCACTGAAGCTTTCTTT.

This clonotype was observed a few times. The chain joins TRBV7-2 to TRBJ2-3; D is unresolved. The V gene's germline CDR1 is SGHTA and CDR2 FQGNSA. This CDR3 comprises 14 residues. V was clipped by 3 bases and J by 6 bases, with 13 bases between them. The CDR3 here is CASSLSTKKDTQYF. DNA for the CDR3: TGTGCCAGCAGCTTGTCCACGAAAAAGGATACGCAGTATTTT.

This clonotype was counted only a few times. V is TRBV29-1 and J is TRBJ2-1, with D possibly matching TRBD2 (5 bases). Trimming removed 4 bases from V and 6 bases from J, with 19 bases in between. The CDR3 runs to 15 residues. Germline V lookup: CDR1 SQVTM, CDR2 ANQGSEA. CDR3 sequence: CSVVGLAILINEQFF. In DNA, the CDR3 is TGCAGCGTTGTAGGGCTAGCTATACTCATCAATGAGCAGTTCTTC.

This clonotype came up a few times. This chain uses TRBV3-1 with TRBJ1-2, with a tentative D call TRBD1 (6 bases). V lost 6 bases and J lost 14, with 16 bases in between. The CDR3 spans 11 residues. Germline assignment: CDR1 LGHDT and CDR2 YNNKEL (reference sequence). The CDR3 protein is CASSNGQIMTF. The CDR3 bases are TGTGCCAGCAGTAATGGACAGATAATGACCTTC. Together with reference TRBV3-1 and TRBJ1-2, the CDR3 gives the full variable domain: DTAVSQTPKYLVTQMGNDKSIKCEQNLGHDTMYWYKQDSKKFLKIMFSYNNKELIINETVPNRFSPKSPDKAHLNLHINSLELGDSAVYFCASSNGQIMTFGSGTRLTVV.

V is TRBV7-2 and J is TRBJ2-3; 10 positions match TRBD2. With 4 bases clipped from V and 5 bases from J, the junction kept 9 bases outside the gene matches. Germline CDR1 and CDR2: SGHTA and FQGNSA. The CDR3 is 16 amino acids. This chain's CDR3 is CASSYPSGGAGDTQYF. In DNA form, the CDR3 reads TGTGCCAGCAGCTATCCGAGCGGGGGGGCAGGAGATACGCAGTATTTT.

This clonotype was found a few times. This CDR3 reads CASSVIPGYEQYF. The CDR3 region has the DNA TGTGCCAGCAGCGTAATACCCGGGTACGAGCAGTACTTC. V and J are TRBV9 and TRBJ2-7; D not resolved. V lost 1 base, J lost 4 bases, and 9 bases lay in between. The CDR3 is 13 amino acids. Germline CDR1 and CDR2: SGDLS and YYNGEE.

In its sample, this clonotype was seen many times. The rearrangement uses TRBV10-3 and TRBJ2-5, with D possibly being TRBD2 (6 bases). The CDR3 extends over 13 amino acids. V lost 6 bases to trimming and J lost 2 bases, with 10 bases between them. Germline CDR1 ENHRY, CDR2 SYGVKD. The CDR3 is CAISPGLQETQYF. For the CDR3, the DNA is TGTGCCATCAGCCCGGGACTGCAAGAGACCCAGTACTTC.

This clonotype turned up a few times. The V and J genes are TRBV12-3 or TRBV12-4 and TRBJ2-6; a weak D match, TRBD1 (5 bases). Between the trimmed V and J ends, which lost 5 bases and 0 bases, there was a span of 8 bases. The CDR3 is 15 residues long. The CDR3 DNA reads as TGTGCCAGCAGTCCCGACAGCTCTGGGGCCAACGTCCTGACTTTC. Protein product: CASSPDSSGANVLTF.

This chain uses TRBV7-2 with TRBJ2-5, with D possibly TRBD1 on 6 matching bases. The CDR3 is 16 residues long. From germline, CDR1 is SGHTA and CDR2 FQGNSA. Trimming took 3 bases from V and 2 from J, leaving 16 bases between them. The CDR3 sequence is CASSLKDGQIQETQYF. CDR3 nucleotide sequence: TGTGCCAGCAGCTTGAAGGATGGACAGATACAAGAGACCCAGTACTTC.

This clonotype was observed a handful of times. The genes are TRBV4-2 and TRBJ1-1, with D maybe TRBD1 (5 bases). This CDR3 has 16 residues. Germline assignment: CDR1 LGHNA and CDR2 YNFKEQ. V was cut by 5 bases and J by 0 bases, with 16 bases left in between. For the CDR3, the DNA is TGTGCCAGCAGCGCAGTGACAGCTCCCCTGAACACTGAAGCTTTCTTT. This sequence encodes CASSAVTAPLNTEAFF.

This clonotype was detected only a few times. V gene TRBV6-1 combines with J gene TRBJ1-1; the D gene is possibly TRBD1 (5 bases). Germline CDR1 MNHNS, CDR2 SASEGT. Trimming cost V 2 bases and J 4 bases, with 11 bases left between them. The CDR3 is 14 residues long. CDR3 sequence reads: CASSELGGVTEAFF. The CDR3 DNA reads as TGTGCCAGCAGTGAATTGGGGGGTGTCACTGAAGCTTTCTTT.

This clonotype was seen repeatedly, ten times or more. This CDR3 is CASSQEVSGGEETQYF. CDR3 nucleotide sequence: TGCGCCAGCAGCCAAGAGGTTAGCGGGGGGGAAGAGACCCAGTACTTC. The chain employs TRBV4-3 and TRBJ2-5; 11 bases agree with TRBD2. Germline CDR1 and CDR2: LGHNA and YSLEER. V lost 0 bases and J lost 3; bases outside the gene matches: 3. This CDR3 is 16 amino acids long.

Many counts were recorded for this clonotype. The gene calls are TRBV29-1 and TRBJ2-5; D is undetermined. Germline CDR1 is SQVTM and CDR2 is ANQGSEA. V was shortened by 6 bases and J by 1 base, with 15 bases between the two germline ends. The CDR3 consists of 14 residues. The CDR3 DNA is TGCAGCGTCAGTACCAGAATTACCCAAGAGACCCAGTACTTC. It codes for CSVSTRITQETQYF.

This clonotype was found many times. The chain combines TRBV5-1 with TRBJ2-5, with 7 bases identical to TRBD2. The V segment lost 0 bases and the J segment 4 bases; nucleotides outside the gene matches: 9. Germline CDR1 is SGHRS and CDR2 is YFSETQ. The CDR3 extends over 16 amino acids. CDR3 sequence (DNA): TGCGCCAGCAGCTTGGACGGCGCGGGGGTCGGAGAGACCCAGTACTTC. Its protein product is CASSLDGAGVGETQYF.

This clonotype was counted between two and nine times. This sequence joins TRBV12-3 or TRBV12-4 and TRBJ2-3, with 13 bases lining up with TRBD2. V was pared by 6 bases and J by 6 bases, with 9 bases of the junction left unmatched. The CDR3 consists of 16 residues. CDR3 amino acids: CASSGTSGDSADTQYF. The CDR3 nucleotides are TGTGCCAGCAGCGGGACTAGCGGGGATAGTGCGGATACGCAGTATTTT.

This chain links TRBV10-3 with TRBJ1-1; D gene unclear. From germline, CDR1 is ENHRY and CDR2 SYGVKD. Trimming removed 0 bases from V and 3 bases from J, with 8 bases in between. The CDR3 has 14 amino acids. Written as DNA, the CDR3 is TGTGCCATCAGTGAGTCTGGGTTTTACACTGAAGCTTTCTTT. Translating gives CAISESGFYTEAFF.